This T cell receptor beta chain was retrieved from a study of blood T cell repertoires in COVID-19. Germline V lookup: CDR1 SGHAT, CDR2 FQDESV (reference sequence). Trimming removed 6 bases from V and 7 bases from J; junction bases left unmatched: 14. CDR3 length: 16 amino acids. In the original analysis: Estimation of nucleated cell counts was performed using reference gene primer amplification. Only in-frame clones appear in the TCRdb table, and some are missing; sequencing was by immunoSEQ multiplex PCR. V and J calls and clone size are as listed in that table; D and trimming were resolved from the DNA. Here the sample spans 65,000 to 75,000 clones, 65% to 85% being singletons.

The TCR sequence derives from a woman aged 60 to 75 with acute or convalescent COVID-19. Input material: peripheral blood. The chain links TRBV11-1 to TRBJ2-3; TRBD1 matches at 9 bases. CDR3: CASSSIPGQGMNTQYF. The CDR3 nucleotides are TGTGCCAGCAGTTCAATCCCGGGACAGGGTATGAATACGCAGTATTTT.